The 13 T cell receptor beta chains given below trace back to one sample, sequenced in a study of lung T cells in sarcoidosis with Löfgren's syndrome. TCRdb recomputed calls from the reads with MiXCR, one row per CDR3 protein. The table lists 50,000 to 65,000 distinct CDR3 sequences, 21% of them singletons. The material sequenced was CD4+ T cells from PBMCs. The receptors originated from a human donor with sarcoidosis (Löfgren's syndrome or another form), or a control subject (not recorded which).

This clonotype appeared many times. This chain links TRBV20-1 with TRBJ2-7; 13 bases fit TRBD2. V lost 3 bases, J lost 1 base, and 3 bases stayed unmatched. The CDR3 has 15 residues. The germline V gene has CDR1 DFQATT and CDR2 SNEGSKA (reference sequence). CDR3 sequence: CSASTSGRGSYEQYF. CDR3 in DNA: TGCAGTGCTAGTACTAGCGGGAGGGGGTCCTACGAGCAGTACTTC.

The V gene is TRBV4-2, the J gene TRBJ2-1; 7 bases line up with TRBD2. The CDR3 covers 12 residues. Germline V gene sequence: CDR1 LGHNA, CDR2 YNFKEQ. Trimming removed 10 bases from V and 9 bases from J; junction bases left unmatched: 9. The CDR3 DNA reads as TGTGCCACCCGGGGGGAGTGTACTGAGCAGTTCTTC. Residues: CATRGECTEQFF.

The CDR3 reads CASSPTTRTYEQYF. The CDR3 DNA is TGTGCCAGCTCGCCGACGACACGAACCTACGAGCAGTACTTC. The rearrangement uses TRBV18 and TRBJ2-7; D not resolved. Trimming took off 6 bases at V and 2 bases at J, with 14 bases between the two ends. The CDR3 extends over 14 amino acids. Germline V gene lookup returns CDR1 KGHSH and CDR2 LQKENI.

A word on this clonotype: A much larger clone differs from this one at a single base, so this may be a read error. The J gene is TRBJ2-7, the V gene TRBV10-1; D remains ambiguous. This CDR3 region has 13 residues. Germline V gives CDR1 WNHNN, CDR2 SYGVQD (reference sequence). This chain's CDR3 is CTSSESSDYEQYV. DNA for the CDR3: TGCACCAGCAGTGAGTCGAGCGACTACGAGCAGTACGTC.

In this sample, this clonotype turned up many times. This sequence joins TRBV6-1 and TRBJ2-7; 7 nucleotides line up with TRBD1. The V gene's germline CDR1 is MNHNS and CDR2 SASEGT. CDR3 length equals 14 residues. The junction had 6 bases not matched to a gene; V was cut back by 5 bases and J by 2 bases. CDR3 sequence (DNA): TGTGCCAGCAGTACCAGACAGGGTGCCTACGAGCAGTACGTC. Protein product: CASSTRQGAYEQYV.

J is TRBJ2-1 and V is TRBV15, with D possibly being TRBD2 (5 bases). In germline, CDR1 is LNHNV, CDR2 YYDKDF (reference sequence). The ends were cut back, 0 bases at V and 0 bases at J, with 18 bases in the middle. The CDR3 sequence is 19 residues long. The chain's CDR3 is CATSRDPGFGESSYNEQFF. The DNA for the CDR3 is TGTGCCACCAGCAGAGATCCCGGGTTTGGGGAGAGCTCCTACAATGAGCAGTTCTTC.

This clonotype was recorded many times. CDR3 coding DNA: TGTGCCAGCAGCCGAGGGGGCGTAGAGACCCAGTACTTC. It is translated as CASSRGGVETQYF. The chain carries TRBV7-2 and TRBJ2-5, with 7 nucleotides matching TRBD1. V trimming: 5 bases; J trimming: 4 bases; junction bases outside the gene matches: 4. The CDR3 totals 13 residues. Germline loops: CDR1 SGHTA, CDR2 FQGNSA.

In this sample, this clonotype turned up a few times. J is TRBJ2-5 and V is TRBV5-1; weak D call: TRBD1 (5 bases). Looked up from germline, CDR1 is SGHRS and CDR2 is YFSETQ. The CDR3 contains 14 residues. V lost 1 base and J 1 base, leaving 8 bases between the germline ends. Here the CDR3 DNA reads TGCGCCAGCAGCTTGTTGCAGGGCCAAGAGACCCAGTACTTC. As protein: CASSLLQGQETQYF.

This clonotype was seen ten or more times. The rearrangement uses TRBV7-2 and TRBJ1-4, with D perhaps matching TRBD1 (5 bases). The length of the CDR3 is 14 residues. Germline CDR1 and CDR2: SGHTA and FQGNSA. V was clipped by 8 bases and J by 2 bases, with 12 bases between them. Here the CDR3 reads CASQETATNEKLFF. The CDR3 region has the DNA TGTGCCAGCCAAGAGACAGCTACTAATGAAAAACTGTTTTTT.

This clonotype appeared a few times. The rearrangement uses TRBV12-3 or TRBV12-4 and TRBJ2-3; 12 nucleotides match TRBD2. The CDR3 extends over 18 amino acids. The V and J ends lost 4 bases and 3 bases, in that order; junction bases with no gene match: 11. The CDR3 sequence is CASSSRTSSGRATDTQYF. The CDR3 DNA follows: TGTGCCAGCAGTTCCCGAACTTCTAGCGGGAGGGCTACAGATACGCAGTATTTT.

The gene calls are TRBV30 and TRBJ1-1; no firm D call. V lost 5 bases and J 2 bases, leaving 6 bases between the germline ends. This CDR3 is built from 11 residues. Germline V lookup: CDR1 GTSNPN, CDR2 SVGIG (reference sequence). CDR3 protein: CAWEVNTEAFF. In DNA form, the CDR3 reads TGTGCCTGGGAAGTCAACACTGAAGCTTTCTTT. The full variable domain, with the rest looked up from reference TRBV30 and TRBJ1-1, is SQTIHQWPATLVQPVGSPLSLECTVEGTSNPNLYWYRQAAGRGLQLLFYSVGIGQISSEVPQNLSASRPQDRQFILSSKKLLLSDSGFYLCAWEVNTEAFFGQGTRLTVV.

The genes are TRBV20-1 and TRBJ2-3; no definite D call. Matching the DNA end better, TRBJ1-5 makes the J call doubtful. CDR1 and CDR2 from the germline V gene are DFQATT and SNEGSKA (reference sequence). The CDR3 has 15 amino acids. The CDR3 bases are TGCAGTGCTAGAGATCATCTTATCGCCACGGATACGCAGCATTTT. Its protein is CSARDHLIATDTQHF.

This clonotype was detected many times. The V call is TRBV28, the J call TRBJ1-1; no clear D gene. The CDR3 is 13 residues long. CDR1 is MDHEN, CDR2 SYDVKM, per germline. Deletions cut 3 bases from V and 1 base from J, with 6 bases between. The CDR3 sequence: CASSLPENTEAFF. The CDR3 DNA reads TGTGCCAGCAGTTTGCCAGAGAACACTGAAGCTTTCTTT.